The present T cell receptor (beta chain) was sequenced within a study of cytomegalovirus exposure and HLA in healthy donors. 13 Jbeta primers and 60 Vbeta primers were used for the PCR. Here immunoSEQ multiplex PCR was the method, and the copy in TCRdb shows in-frame clones only, minus some. This table holds around 280,000 clones, approximately 90% found once. The V segment lost 0 bases and the J segment 5 bases; nucleotides outside the gene matches: 12. The CDR3 contains 17 residues. Germline CDR1 SGHDT, CDR2 YYEEEE. The chain employs TRBV5-6 and TRBJ1-1; 8 nucleotides line up with TRBD1. The receptor was isolated from a young woman in good health and CMV-seronegative. The sequencing input was PBMCs. Written as DNA, the CDR3 is TGTGCCAGCAGCTTGGAATACGGGCAGGGGGCGTATACTGAAGCTTTCTTT. Amino acids: CASSLEYGQGAYTEAFF.